This section outlines one T cell receptor (beta chain) sequence together with its context. The antigen is unknown. The germline CDR1 and CDR2 sequences are SGHRS and YFSETQ. This CDR3 contains 15 residues. The V gene lost 0 bases and the J gene lost 5 bases, with 14 bases spanning the gap. Sample treatment: oral pan-JAK inhibitor, 5-10 mg twice daily. As part of sample collection, lesional scalp punch biopsies and peripheral blood were taken from alopecia areata patients. The entry originates in a study of CD8+ T cells in alopecia areata. Study-wide context: Tofacitinib dosing lasted 6 to 18 months, which was then followed by 6 months off drug. Study results and caveats: Tofacitinib produced a significant decrease in scalp clonality and in expanded CD8+ clones among the top 100. Many expanded lesional clones persisted during tofacitinib (in both scalp and blood).

Reverse transcription of extracted RNA yielded cDNA, which provided the sequencing template. Profiled with immunoSEQ multiplex PCR; TCRdb holds only in-frame clones, not every one. The sample comprises some 120,000 clones, roughly 55% of which are singletons, and 4.5% to 6% rests with the top ten. Here the sequenced sample was CD4+ T cells sorted from blood, taken at week 4, from a patient treated with tofacitinib. The rearrangement links TRBV5-1 to TRBJ2-5; D could derive from TRBD1 or TRBD2 (5 bases each). The source is a human donor with alopecia areata. CDR3 amino acids: CASSLDGREGETQYF. The CDR3 DNA follows: TGCGCCAGCAGCTTGGATGGCAGAGAGGGGGAGACCCAGTACTTC.